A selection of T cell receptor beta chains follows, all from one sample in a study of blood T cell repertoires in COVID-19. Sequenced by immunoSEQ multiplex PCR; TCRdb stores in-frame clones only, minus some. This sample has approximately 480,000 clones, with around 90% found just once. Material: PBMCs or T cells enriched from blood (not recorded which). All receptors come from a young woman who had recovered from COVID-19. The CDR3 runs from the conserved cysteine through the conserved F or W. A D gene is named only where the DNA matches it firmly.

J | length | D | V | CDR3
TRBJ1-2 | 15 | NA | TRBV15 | CATSRERQITDGYTF
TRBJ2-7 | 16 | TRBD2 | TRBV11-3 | CASSLDSTSGGYEQYF
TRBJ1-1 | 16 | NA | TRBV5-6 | CASTFGIIRRNTEAFF
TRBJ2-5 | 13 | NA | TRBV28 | CASSLAGNETQYF
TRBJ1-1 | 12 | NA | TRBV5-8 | CAGEQAVDEAFF
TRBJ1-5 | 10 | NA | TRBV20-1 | CSASGETQHF
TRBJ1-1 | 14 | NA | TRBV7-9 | CASAPEPGNTEAFF
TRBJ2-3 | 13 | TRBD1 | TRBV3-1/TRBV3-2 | CASSPLGQPTQYF
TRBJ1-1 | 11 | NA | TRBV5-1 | CASSDDGRAFF
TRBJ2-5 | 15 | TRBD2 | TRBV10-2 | CASSDRGGGRETQYF
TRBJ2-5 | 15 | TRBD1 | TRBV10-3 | CAISEKGAGQETQYF
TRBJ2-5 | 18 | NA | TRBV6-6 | CASSRYFAGLLLGETQYF
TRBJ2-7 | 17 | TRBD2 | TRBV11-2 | CASSLEPFLGGGDEQYF
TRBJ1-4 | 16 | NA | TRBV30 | CAWSLFRGGTNEKLFF
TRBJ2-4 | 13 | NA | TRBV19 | CASSIYREDIQYF
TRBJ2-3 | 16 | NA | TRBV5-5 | CASSFEGRLPADTQYF
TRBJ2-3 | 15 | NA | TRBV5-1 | CASSLEGGSTDTQYF
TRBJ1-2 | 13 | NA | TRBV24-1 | CATSGEGDYGYTF
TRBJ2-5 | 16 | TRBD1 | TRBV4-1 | CASSPPDRGRVEAQYF
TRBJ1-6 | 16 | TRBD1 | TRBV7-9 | CASSLAGTGGYSPLHF
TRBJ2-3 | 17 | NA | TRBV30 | CAQGRTGGQLIGDTQYF
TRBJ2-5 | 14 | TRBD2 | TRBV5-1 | CASSLTGGPETQYF
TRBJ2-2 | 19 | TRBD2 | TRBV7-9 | CASIFTPLAGVNLRGELFF
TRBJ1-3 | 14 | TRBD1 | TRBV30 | CAWSAGGSGNTIYF
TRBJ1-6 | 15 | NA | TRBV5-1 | CASSTRDTYNSPLHF
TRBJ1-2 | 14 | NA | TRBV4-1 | CASSQGHQNYGYTF
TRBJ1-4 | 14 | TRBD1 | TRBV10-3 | CAIRAGTDNEKLFF
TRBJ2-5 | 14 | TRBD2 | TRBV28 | CASSPGGGSETQYF
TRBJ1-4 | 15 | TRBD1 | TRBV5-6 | CASRGSGTGSLELFF
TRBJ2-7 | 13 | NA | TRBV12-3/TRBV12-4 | CASSSRTRDEQYF
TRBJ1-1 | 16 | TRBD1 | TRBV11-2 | CASSFFPGGRGTEAFF
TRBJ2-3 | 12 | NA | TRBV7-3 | CASSLTADTQYF
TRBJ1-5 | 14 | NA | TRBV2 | CASSKEGPHQPQHF
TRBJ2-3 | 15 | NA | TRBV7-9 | CASSFKGGPTDTQYF
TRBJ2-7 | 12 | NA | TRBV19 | CASTRSTYEQYF
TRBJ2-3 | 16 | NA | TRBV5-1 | CASSPLPWGFTDTQYF
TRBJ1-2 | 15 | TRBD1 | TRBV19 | CASSIPHRGDYGYTF
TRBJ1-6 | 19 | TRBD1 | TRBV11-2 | CASSSGRAYRDRGPSPLHF
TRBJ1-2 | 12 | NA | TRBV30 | CAQQDRTYGYTF
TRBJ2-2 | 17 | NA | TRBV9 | CASSVVPHGLGTGELFF
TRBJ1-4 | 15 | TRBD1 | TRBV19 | CASSRSLGTAEKLFF
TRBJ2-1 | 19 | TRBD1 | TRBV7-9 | CASSLGRWGQGAQSNEQFF